Below are 21 T cell receptor beta chains sequenced from a single sample in a study of blood T cell repertoires in COVID-19. Measured with immunoSEQ multiplex PCR; TCRdb has only the in-frame clones, and not every one. This repertoire shows 250,000 to 350,000 clones, 87% found once; its top ten account for under 6%. Sample: PBMCs or T cells enriched from blood (not recorded which). The source is a woman under 40 who had recovered from COVID-19.

This clone was detected only once. V usage is TRBV6-5 and J usage is TRBJ2-3; 8 positions match TRBD2. J lost 2 bases, V lost 2 bases, and 6 bases had no gene match. The CDR3 is made up of 16 amino acids. Looked up from germline, CDR1 is MNHEY and CDR2 is SVGAGI. The CDR3 region has the DNA TGTGCCAGCAGTTACGAGCGGGGGAGTTTCACAGATACGCAGTATTTT. Amino acid sequence: CASSYERGSFTDTQYF.

V usage is TRBV7-2 and J usage is TRBJ2-7, with TRBD1 matching over 10 bases. Per germline, CDR1 SGHTA and CDR2 FQGNSA. J lost 2 bases, V lost 4 bases, and 5 bases had no gene match. The CDR3 has 15 amino acids. CDR3 loop: CASSSGQGIPYEQYF. In DNA form, the CDR3 reads TGTGCCAGCAGCTCGGGACAGGGGATCCCCTACGAGCAGTACTTC.

V and J are TRBV11-1 and TRBJ1-2; the D gene is possibly TRBD1 (5 bases). Germline V CDR1 and CDR2: SGHAT, FQDESV (reference sequence). Trimming left V 0 bases short and J 8 bases short, with 13 bases between. There are 14 residues in the CDR3. This CDR3 is CASSLARSPGGYTF. The CDR3 nucleotides read TGTGCCAGCAGCTTAGCGCGCAGTCCAGGGGGCTACACCTTC.

This chain connects TRBV7-9 to TRBJ2-7; tentatively, D is TRBD2 (5 bases). This CDR3 region has 15 residues. V lost 5 bases and J 0 bases, leaving 14 bases between the germline ends. Germline-derived CDR1 and CDR2 are SEHNR and FQNEAQ (reference sequence). CDR3 residues: CASSPPLAGSYEQYF. CDR3 coding DNA: TGTGCCAGCAGCCCACCCCTGGCGGGCTCCTACGAGCAGTACTTC. The complete variable domain, with remaining parts taken from reference TRBV7-9 and TRBJ2-7, reads DTGVSQNPRHKITKRGQNVTFRCDPISEHNRLYWYRQTLGQGPEFLTYFQNEAQLEKSRLLSDRFSAERPKGSFSTLEIQRTEQGDSAMYLCASSPPLAGSYEQYFGPGTRLTVT.

The chain carries TRBV13 and TRBJ2-3, with TRBD2 matching over 9 bases. Germline loops: CDR1 PRHDT, CDR2 FYEKMQ (reference sequence). V gave up 1 base and J gave up 4 bases; unmatched junction bases: 0. CDR3 length: 14 amino acids. The CDR3 spells CASSLVAGADTQYF. CDR3 DNA sequence: TGTGCCAGCAGCTTAGTAGCGGGGGCAGATACGCAGTATTTT.

V is TRBV5-1 and J is TRBJ1-6; 7 bases are a match to TRBD1. The CDR3 runs 17 residues. After removal of 0 bases from V and 5 bases from J, the junction contained 8 bases not matched to a gene. Germline V gene data show CDR1 as SGHRS and CDR2 as YFSETQ. The CDR3, as DNA: TGCGCCAGCAGCTTGGGTTACCGGGACAGAAATAATTCACCCCTCCACTTT. This gives the protein CASSLGYRDRNNSPLHF.

The chain couples TRBV7-3 to TRBJ1-3, with D maybe TRBD1 (6 bases). CDR1 and CDR2 from the germline V gene are SGHTA and FQGTGA. There are 16 residues in the CDR3. V was cut by 2 bases and J by 4 bases, with 15 bases left in between. The CDR3 protein is CASSLSAGAGGNTIYF. For the CDR3, the DNA is TGTGCCAGCAGCTTATCGGCGGGGGCCGGGGGAAACACCATATATTTT.

CDR3 coding DNA: TGTGCCAGCAGCCAGGGACTAGGAGGCACAGATACGCAGTATTTT. Protein product: CASSQGLGGTDTQYF. This chain uses TRBV4-2 with TRBJ2-3, with 8 nucleotides matching TRBD2. CDR1 LGHNA and CDR2 YNFKEQ come from the germline V gene. Germline trimming cut 3 bases from V and 1 base from J; bases unmatched to any gene: 3. This CDR3 region has 15 residues.

The chain links TRBV5-6 to TRBJ1-4; 10 bases align to TRBD1. J gave up 7 bases and V 1 base, and 10 bases lay outside the gene matches. This CDR3 comprises 17 residues. Per germline, CDR1 SGHDT and CDR2 YYEEEE. The CDR3 loop is CASSLRQGANSGEKLFF. Written as DNA, the CDR3 is TGTGCCAGCAGCTTGCGACAGGGGGCGAATTCAGGTGAAAAACTGTTTTTT.

The V and J genes are TRBV4-2 and TRBJ1-2; D is ambiguous. From germline, CDR1 is LGHNA and CDR2 YNFKEQ. The CDR3 spans 13 residues. The germline V and J ends were trimmed by 0 bases and 5 bases, with 7 bases remaining between them. CDR3 bases: TGTGCCAGCAGCCAAGACAGGAATTATGGCTACACCTTC. Its protein is CASSQDRNYGYTF.

V is TRBV5-1 and J is TRBJ1-1; 8 nucleotides line up with TRBD1. The CDR3 covers 16 residues. CDR1 is SGHRS and CDR2 is YFSETQ in the germline V gene. V shed 3 bases, J shed 4 bases, and the junction held 11 bases outside the gene matches. This CDR3 is CASSSPAGGDGTEAFF. The CDR3 DNA sequence: TGCGCCAGCAGCTCCCCCGCAGGGGGCGACGGCACTGAAGCTTTCTTT.

CDR3 amino acids: CASSPTNTGELFF. The CDR3 DNA follows: TGTGCCAGCAGCCCAACTAACACCGGGGAGCTGTTTTTT. V usage is TRBV14 and J usage is TRBJ2-2; D is ambiguous. CDR3 length equals 13 residues. The germline gives CDR1 SGHDN, CDR2 FVKESK. The V gene lost 4 bases and the J gene lost 2 bases, with 5 bases spanning the gap.

This chain connects TRBV25-1 to TRBJ1-3, with no clear D. V shed 7 bases and J shed 4 bases, with 8 bases lying between them. CDR3 size: 12 residues. Germline V gives CDR1 MGHDK, CDR2 SYGVNS. The CDR3 protein is CASTQSGNTIYF. The CDR3 coding sequence is TGTGCCAGCACACAGTCAGGAAACACCATATATTTT. Filled out from reference TRBV25-1 and TRBJ1-3, the complete variable domain reads EADIYQTPRYLVIGTGKKITLECSQTMGHDKMYWYQQDPGMELHLIHYSYGVNSTEKGDLSSESTVSRIRTEHFPLTLESARPSHTSQYLCASTQSGNTIYFGEGSWLTVV.

CDR3 region: CAWGWRARFDGYTF. The CDR3 nucleotides are TGTGCCTGGGGGTGGAGGGCAAGGTTTGATGGCTACACCTTC. The chain employs TRBV30 and TRBJ1-2; D is unclear. The CDR3 is 14 amino acids. Trimming took 5 bases from V and 6 from J, leaving 19 bases between them. Germline V gene sequence: CDR1 GTSNPN, CDR2 SVGIG (reference sequence).

The chain uses TRBV6-6 and TRBJ1-1; 7 nucleotides match TRBD1. The CDR3 is 17 amino acids. CDR1 is MNHNY, CDR2 SVGAGI, per germline (reference sequence). J gave up 0 bases and V 5 bases, and 12 bases lay outside the gene matches. In DNA form, the CDR3 reads TGTGCCAGCAGTCTAGACAGGGCCTATGCTATGAACACTGAAGCTTTCTTT. It codes for CASSLDRAYAMNTEAFF.

This clone showed up just once. The V and J genes are TRBV3-1 (or the pseudogene TRBV3-2) and TRBJ1-1; 9 positions agree with TRBD1. Trimming took 4 bases from V and 5 from J; bases not matched to a gene: 5. This CDR3 comprises 14 residues. Germline CDR1 is LGHDT and CDR2 is YNNKEL (reference sequence). The CDR3 DNA reads as TGTGCCAGCAGCCTCGGACAGGGGAGGACTGAAGCTTTCTTT. Its translation: CASSLGQGRTEAFF.

The chain is built from TRBV5-6 and TRBJ2-5; no clear D gene. Germline V gene sequence: CDR1 SGHDT, CDR2 YYEEEE. The CDR3 totals 16 residues. Trimming shortened V by 0 bases and J by 0 bases, and 12 bases separated the two germline ends. CDR3 sequence (DNA): TGTGCCAGCAGCTTGGTGCACGGTCGGTACCAAGAGACCCAGTACTTC. Its translation: CASSLVHGRYQETQYF.

This chain links TRBV7-9 with TRBJ1-1; unclear D gene. The CDR3 extends over 14 amino acids. Germline V gene sequence: CDR1 SEHNR, CDR2 FQNEAQ (reference sequence). V dropped 1 base and J dropped 0 bases, with 6 bases sitting between them. The CDR3: CASSLGGLNTEAFF. DNA for the CDR3: TGTGCCAGCAGCTTAGGCGGCCTGAACACTGAAGCTTTCTTT.

The chain employs TRBV6-5 and TRBJ1-1; 8 bases line up with TRBD1. The CDR3 is 15 residues long. V lost 6 bases, J lost 10 bases, and 16 bases stayed unmatched. The germline CDR1 and CDR2 sequences are MNHEY and SVGAGI. The chain's CDR3 is CASSLGQGFRARAFF. The DNA of the CDR3 is TGTGCCAGCAGCCTCGGACAGGGTTTCAGGGCCAGAGCTTTCTTT.

The chain links TRBV10-2 to TRBJ1-1; D remains ambiguous. Trimming took 8 bases from V and 4 from J, leaving 20 bases between them. The V gene's germline CDR1 is WSHSY and CDR2 SAAADI. The CDR3 contains 15 residues. This chain's CDR3 is CASVDFGQFGTEAFF. For the CDR3, the DNA is TGCGCCAGCGTGGATTTTGGGCAGTTTGGCACTGAAGCTTTCTTT.

The CDR3 DNA follows: TGTGCCAGCAGCAGCACCCGCGAGAACACTGAAGCTTTCTTT. Protein product: CASSSTRENTEAFF. This chain links TRBV21-1 with TRBJ1-1. TRBV21-1 is shown as a pseudogene. The CDR3 loop spans 14 amino acids.